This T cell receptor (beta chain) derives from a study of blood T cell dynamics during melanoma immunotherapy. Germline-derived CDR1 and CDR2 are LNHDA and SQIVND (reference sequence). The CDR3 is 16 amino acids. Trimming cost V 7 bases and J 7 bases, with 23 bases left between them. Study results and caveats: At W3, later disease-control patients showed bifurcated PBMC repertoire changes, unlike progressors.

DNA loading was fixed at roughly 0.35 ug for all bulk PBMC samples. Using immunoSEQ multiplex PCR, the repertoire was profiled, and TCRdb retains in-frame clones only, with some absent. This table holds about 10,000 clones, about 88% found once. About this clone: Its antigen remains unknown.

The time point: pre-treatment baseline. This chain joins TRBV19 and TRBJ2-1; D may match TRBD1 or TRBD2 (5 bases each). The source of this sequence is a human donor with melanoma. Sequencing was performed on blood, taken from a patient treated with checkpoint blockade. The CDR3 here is CASTTGHEQGGNEQFF. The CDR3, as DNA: TGTGCCAGTACGACGGGGCACGAACAAGGCGGGAATGAGCAGTTCTTC. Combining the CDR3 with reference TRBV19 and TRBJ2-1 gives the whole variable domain DGGITQSPKYLFRKEGQNVTLSCEQNLNHDAMYWYRQDPGQGLRLIYYSQIVNDFQKGDIAEGYSVSREKKESFPLTVTSAQKNPTAFYLCASTTGHEQGGNEQFFGPGTRLTVL.